This TCR beta chain was captured by sequencing in a study of blood T cell dynamics during melanoma immunotherapy. Method: immunoSEQ multiplex PCR; TCRdb's copy keeps in-frame clones and lacks some. The sample holds about 4,800 clones; roughly 86% are singletons and the top ten take about 30%. Regarding time point: week 3, after first cycle of checkpoint inhibitor. This clone appeared once. CDR3 size: 15 residues. V lost 5 bases and J lost 1, with 11 bases in between. Per germline, CDR1 PRHDT and CDR2 FYEKMQ (reference sequence). The rearrangement joins TRBV13 to TRBJ1-4; D perhaps matches TRBD1 (5 bases). This material consisted of blood, taken from a patient treated with checkpoint blockade. This TCR derives from a human donor with melanoma. CDR3 sequence (DNA): TGTGCCAGCAGCCTAAGGCAGGGAACTAATGAAAAACTGTTTTTT. It codes for CASSLRQGTNEKLFF.